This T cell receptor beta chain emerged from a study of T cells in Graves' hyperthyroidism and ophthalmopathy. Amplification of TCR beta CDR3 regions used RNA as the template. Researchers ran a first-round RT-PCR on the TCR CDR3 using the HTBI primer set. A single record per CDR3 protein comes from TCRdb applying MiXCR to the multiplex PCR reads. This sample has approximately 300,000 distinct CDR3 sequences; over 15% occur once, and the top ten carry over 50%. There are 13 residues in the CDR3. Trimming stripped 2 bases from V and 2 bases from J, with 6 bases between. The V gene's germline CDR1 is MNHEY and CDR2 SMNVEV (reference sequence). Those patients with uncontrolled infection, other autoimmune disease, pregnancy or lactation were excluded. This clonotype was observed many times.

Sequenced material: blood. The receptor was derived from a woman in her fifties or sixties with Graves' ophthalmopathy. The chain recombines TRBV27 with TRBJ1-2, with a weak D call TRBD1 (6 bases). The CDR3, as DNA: TGTGCCAGCAGTTTAACAGGGAACTATGGCTACACCTTC. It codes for CASSLTGNYGYTF.